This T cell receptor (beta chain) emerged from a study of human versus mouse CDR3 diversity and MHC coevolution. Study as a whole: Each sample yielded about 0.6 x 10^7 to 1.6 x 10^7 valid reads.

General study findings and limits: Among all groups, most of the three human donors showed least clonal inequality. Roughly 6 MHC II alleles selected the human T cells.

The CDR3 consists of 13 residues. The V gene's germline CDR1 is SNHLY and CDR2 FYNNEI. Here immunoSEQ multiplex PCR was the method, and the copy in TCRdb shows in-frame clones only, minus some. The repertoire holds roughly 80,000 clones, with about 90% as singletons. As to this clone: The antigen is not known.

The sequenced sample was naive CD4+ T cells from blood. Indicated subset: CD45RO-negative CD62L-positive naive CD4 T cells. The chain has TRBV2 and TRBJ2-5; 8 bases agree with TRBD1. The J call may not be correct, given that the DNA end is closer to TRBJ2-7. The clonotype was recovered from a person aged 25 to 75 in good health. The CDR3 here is CASSRDRRYEQYF. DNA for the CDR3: TGTGCCAGCAGCCGGGACAGGAGATACGAGCAGTACTTC.